Each of the 9 T cell receptor beta chains below was sequenced from the same sample in a study of blood T cell repertoires in COVID-19. The method was immunoSEQ multiplex PCR; TCRdb's version includes in-frame clones alone and lacks a portion of them. The sample has about 89,000 clones, 60% to 80% seen once; the top ten hold 14%. The sequencing input was peripheral blood. These receptors were collected from a woman of 80 years or more with acute or convalescent COVID-19.

CDR3 protein: CASSLGGTGGFYEQYF. CDR3 bases: TGCGCCAGCAGCTTGGGTGGGACAGGGGGCTTCTACGAGCAGTACTTC. The chain joins TRBV5-1 to TRBJ2-7; TRBD1 matches at 12 bases. V gave up 0 bases and J gave up 3 bases; unmatched junction bases: 4. The CDR3 sequence is 16 residues long. Per germline, CDR1 SGHRS and CDR2 YFSETQ.

The chain uses TRBV29-1 and TRBJ2-1, with TRBD2 matching 7 bases. Germline CDR1 SQVTM, CDR2 ANQGSEA. After removal of 7 bases from V and 9 bases from J, the junction contained 9 bases not matched to a gene. The CDR3 is 12 residues long. CDR3 nucleotides: TGCAGCGCGCGGGAGCCGAGCCCTGAGCAGTTCTTC. Translated, it gives CSAREPSPEQFF.

V is TRBV3-1 (or the pseudogene TRBV3-2) and J is TRBJ2-7; 8 bases line up with TRBD2. The V gene's germline CDR1 is LGHDT and CDR2 YNNKEL (reference sequence). V was pared by 6 bases and J by 0 bases, with 4 bases of the junction left unmatched. This CDR3 is 14 amino acids long. The CDR3 DNA reads as TGTGCCAGCAGAGCGGGACTAGTCTCCTACGAGCAGTACTTC. Translated, it gives CASRAGLVSYEQYF.

V usage is TRBV2 and J usage is TRBJ1-1; 7 bases are a match to TRBD1. Germline V lookup: CDR1 SNHLY, CDR2 FYNNEI. The CDR3 length is 13 residues. After removal of 5 bases from V and 3 bases from J, the junction contained 3 bases not matched to a gene. The CDR3 DNA reads TGTGCCAGCAGTCCCGACAGGGACACTGAAGCTTTCTTT. This sequence encodes CASSPDRDTEAFF. The full variable domain, in which reference TRBV2 and TRBJ1-1 provide the parts outside the CDR3, is EPEVTQTPSHQVTQMGQEVILRCVPISNHLYFYWYRQILGQKVEFLVSFYNNEISEKSEIFDDQFSVERPDGSNFTLKIRSTKLEDSAMYFCASSPDRDTEAFFGQGTRLTVV.

The chain couples TRBV3-1 (or the pseudogene TRBV3-2) to TRBJ1-1, with unresolved D. Trimming removed 1 base at V and 3 bases at J, with 6 bases between. Germline V gives CDR1 LGHDT, CDR2 YNNKEL (reference sequence). CDR3 length: 13 residues. CDR3 in DNA: TGTGCCAGCAGCCAAGGGAGATACACTGAAGCTTTCTTT. Translated: CASSQGRYTEAFF.

This clone appeared a few times. The V gene is TRBV5-6, the J gene TRBJ2-1, with D maybe TRBD2 (6 bases). Trimming took 0 bases from V and 9 from J, leaving 13 bases between them. From germline, CDR1 is SGHDT and CDR2 YYEEEE. The CDR3 loop spans 14 amino acids. The CDR3 here is CASSLVTPGGEQFF. The CDR3 region has the DNA TGTGCCAGCAGCTTGGTGACTCCCGGGGGTGAGCAGTTCTTC.

This clone was detected a few times. This chain connects TRBV21-1 to TRBJ1-5. TRBV21-1 is a pseudogene locus. CDR3 length: 15 residues. The CDR3 nucleotides read TGTGCCAGCAGCCAATCCGGGGTAGGCAATCAGCCCCAGCATTTT. Encoded protein: CASSQSGVGNQPQHF.

The chain carries TRBV7-3 and TRBJ2-5; D not certain. The V gene lost 5 bases and the J gene lost 3 bases, with 10 bases spanning the gap. Per the germline V gene, CDR1 is SGHTA and CDR2 is FQGTGA. The length of the CDR3 is 13 residues. CDR3 sequence: CASSEQGEETQYF. In DNA form, the CDR3 reads TGTGCCAGCAGCGAGCAAGGAGAAGAGACCCAGTACTTC.

This clone occurred once. V is TRBV5-6 and J is TRBJ2-7, with TRBD2 matching 9 bases. The length of the CDR3 is 15 residues. Germline V gene data show CDR1 as SGHDT and CDR2 as YYEEEE. The V segment lost 0 bases and the J segment 3 bases; nucleotides outside the gene matches: 4. The CDR3 loop is CASSLGVAGDYEQYF. The DNA for the CDR3 is TGTGCCAGCAGCTTGGGAGTAGCGGGGGACTACGAGCAGTACTTC.